Listed below are T cell receptor beta chains from one sample, sequenced in a study of T cell responses to AZD1222 COVID-19 vaccine. This table comes from immunoSEQ multiplex PCR, and its TCRdb copy is limited to in-frame clones, with some not included. Here the sample spans 150,000 to 200,000 clones, 87% being singletons. Here the sequenced sample was peripheral blood, taken on day 0 of MenACWY control vaccination. Receptor source: an adult in good health. Each CDR3 is given with its conserved first and last residue. Fields, in order: J gene, D gene, V gene, clone size, CDR3 DNA, CDR3 protein. A D gene is named only where the DNA matches it firmly. For some rows the clone size is stated as once, few or many, or as a class when expanded; others skip it.

j_gene: TRBJ2-3; d_gene: TRBD2; v_gene: TRBV28; abundance: NA; CDR3nt: TGTGCCAGCAGTCAATCTAGCGGGGGTACATATACGCAGTATTTT; CDR3aa: CASSQSSGGTYTQYF
j_gene: TRBJ2-3; d_gene: NA; v_gene: TRBV27; abundance: NA; CDR3nt: TGTGCCAGCAGTTCCCCCAGGGGCCGGGATAGAGATACGCAGTATTTT; CDR3aa: CASSSPRGRDRDTQYF
j_gene: TRBJ1-6; d_gene: NA; v_gene: TRBV6-2/TRBV6-3; abundance: NA; CDR3nt: TGTGCCAGCAGTCGGACAGCCCGAAGCTCCTATAATTCACCCCTCCACTTT; CDR3aa: CASSRTARSSYNSPLHF
j_gene: TRBJ2-1; d_gene: NA; v_gene: TRBV24-1; abundance: NA; CDR3nt: TGTGCCACCAGTGAGGGGACGGAGGGGAAGCAGTTCTTC; CDR3aa: CATSEGTEGKQFF
j_gene: TRBJ2-7; d_gene: NA; v_gene: TRBV6-5; abundance: once; CDR3nt: TGTGCCAGCAGTTTGGCCTACCGGTACGAGCAGTACTTC; CDR3aa: CASSLAYRYEQYF
j_gene: TRBJ1-4; d_gene: NA; v_gene: TRBV6-1; abundance: NA; CDR3nt: TGTGCCAGCAGTGACCGTGCTAATGAAAAACTGTTTTTT; CDR3aa: CASSDRANEKLFF
j_gene: TRBJ2-7; d_gene: NA; v_gene: TRBV5-4; abundance: few; CDR3nt: TGTGCCAGCAGCTTCACTACAGGGAACTACGAGCAGTACTTC; CDR3aa: CASSFTTGNYEQYF
j_gene: TRBJ2-7; d_gene: NA; v_gene: TRBV27; abundance: NA; CDR3nt: TGTGCCAGCAGTCCCCGGCCAAACTACGAGCAGTACTTC; CDR3aa: CASSPRPNYEQYF
j_gene: TRBJ1-5; d_gene: NA; v_gene: TRBV27; abundance: NA; CDR3nt: TGTGCCAGCAGGAGGGGACGTGGGGGGACGGAGCCCCAGCATTTT; CDR3aa: CASRRGRGGTEPQHF
j_gene: TRBJ2-7; d_gene: NA; v_gene: TRBV11-1; abundance: NA; CDR3nt: TGTGCCAGCAGCTTAGGAGGGGCCAGTCGGACCTACGAGCAGTACTTC; CDR3aa: CASSLGGASRTYEQYF
j_gene: TRBJ2-1; d_gene: TRBD2; v_gene: TRBV27; abundance: NA; CDR3nt: TGTGCCAGCAGGAAAGCAGGACTAGCGGGAATGGGTGAGCAGTTCTTC; CDR3aa: CASRKAGLAGMGEQFF
j_gene: TRBJ1-5; d_gene: NA; v_gene: TRBV5-1; abundance: once; CDR3nt: TGCGCCAGCACTCTCGGGGGAAGCAATCAGCCCCAGCATTTT; CDR3aa: CASTLGGSNQPQHF
j_gene: TRBJ2-7; d_gene: NA; v_gene: TRBV6-5; abundance: few; CDR3nt: TGTGCCAGCAGTTACGGCGGACAGACCTACGAGCAGTACTTC; CDR3aa: CASSYGGQTYEQYF
j_gene: TRBJ2-7; d_gene: TRBD1; v_gene: TRBV28; abundance: once; CDR3nt: TGTGCCAGCAGGCCGACAGGGGAGGTCTACGAGCAGTACTTC; CDR3aa: CASRPTGEVYEQYF
j_gene: TRBJ1-2; d_gene: TRBD1; v_gene: TRBV19; abundance: NA; CDR3nt: TGTGCCAGTACCCCAACCTCCCCGGGACAGGGCGTTTTAAACTATGGCTACACCTTC; CDR3aa: CASTPTSPGQGVLNYGYTF
j_gene: TRBJ2-1; d_gene: NA; v_gene: TRBV9; abundance: NA; CDR3nt: TGTGCCAGCAGCCCGGGTAGCGGCGCCCCTCCCTACAATGAGCAGTTCTTC; CDR3aa: CASSPGSGAPPYNEQFF
j_gene: TRBJ1-2; d_gene: NA; v_gene: TRBV7-2; abundance: NA; CDR3nt: TGTGCCAGCAGCCTGGACAAGCCGAGCTATGGCTACACCTTC; CDR3aa: CASSLDKPSYGYTF
j_gene: TRBJ1-2; d_gene: TRBD1; v_gene: TRBV5-4; abundance: few; CDR3nt: TGTGCCAGCAGCTCCGGACAGGGGAACTATGGCTACACCTTC; CDR3aa: CASSSGQGNYGYTF
j_gene: TRBJ1-3; d_gene: NA; v_gene: TRBV4-3; abundance: NA; CDR3nt: TGCGCCAGCAGCCAAGATATCCCAGCTGGAAACACCATATATTTT; CDR3aa: CASSQDIPAGNTIYF
j_gene: TRBJ2-7; d_gene: TRBD2; v_gene: TRBV29-1; abundance: NA; CDR3nt: TGCAGCGTTAGGTCCGGACTAGCGGGAAACGAGCAGTACTTC; CDR3aa: CSVRSGLAGNEQYF
j_gene: TRBJ1-2; d_gene: NA; v_gene: TRBV7-2; abundance: NA; CDR3nt: TGTGCCAGCAGCTTAGCGCAGCTCTATGGCTACACCTTC; CDR3aa: CASSLAQLYGYTF
j_gene: TRBJ1-4; d_gene: TRBD1; v_gene: TRBV27; abundance: NA; CDR3nt: TGTGCCAGCCGTAGGACAGGGGGCAATGAAAAACTGTTTTTT; CDR3aa: CASRRTGGNEKLFF
j_gene: TRBJ1-1; d_gene: NA; v_gene: TRBV30; abundance: NA; CDR3nt: TGTGCCTGGAGTGTGGGTCGGGGGCTGAGGACTGAAGCTTTCTTT; CDR3aa: CAWSVGRGLRTEAFF
j_gene: TRBJ2-7; d_gene: TRBD1; v_gene: TRBV19; abundance: NA; CDR3nt: TGTGCCAGTACCCCCGGGACAGGGACCTACGAGCAGTACTTC; CDR3aa: CASTPGTGTYEQYF
j_gene: TRBJ1-2; d_gene: NA; v_gene: TRBV6-2/TRBV6-3; abundance: NA; CDR3nt: TGTGCCAGCAGTTACGGGACTAACTATGGCTACACCTTC; CDR3aa: CASSYGTNYGYTF
j_gene: TRBJ1-5; d_gene: NA; v_gene: TRBV19; abundance: NA; CDR3nt: TGTGCCACACGGCGGGGGAATCAGCCCCAGCATTTT; CDR3aa: CATRRGNQPQHF
j_gene: TRBJ2-1; d_gene: NA; v_gene: TRBV6-5; abundance: NA; CDR3nt: TGTGCCAGCAGCTTGGACGACGCCTCCTACAATGAGCAGTTCTTC; CDR3aa: CASSLDDASYNEQFF
j_gene: TRBJ1-2; d_gene: NA; v_gene: TRBV28; abundance: NA; CDR3nt: TGTGCCAGCAGTGCCCCAAGGACAGCTCTCTATGGCTACACCTTC; CDR3aa: CASSAPRTALYGYTF
j_gene: TRBJ2-3; d_gene: TRBD2; v_gene: TRBV7-2; abundance: NA; CDR3nt: TGTGCCAGCAGCAAACTGACGGGGGGGACTAGCACAGATACGCAGTATTTT; CDR3aa: CASSKLTGGTSTDTQYF
j_gene: TRBJ2-7; d_gene: NA; v_gene: TRBV28; abundance: NA; CDR3nt: TGTGCCACCGGCGTGGTGGGGCCCTACGAGCAGTACTTC; CDR3aa: CATGVVGPYEQYF
j_gene: TRBJ2-1; d_gene: NA; v_gene: TRBV6-1; abundance: NA; CDR3nt: TGTGCCAGCAGTGAAGCAGCGGGCGGGGGCCCCGAGGAGCAGTTCTTC; CDR3aa: CASSEAAGGGPEEQFF
j_gene: TRBJ1-1; d_gene: NA; v_gene: TRBV30; abundance: NA; CDR3nt: TGTGCCTGGAGTCCAGCAAACACTGAAGCTTTCTTT; CDR3aa: CAWSPANTEAFF
j_gene: TRBJ2-1; d_gene: NA; v_gene: TRBV5-1; abundance: NA; CDR3nt: TGCGCCAGCAGCGGGCGGTCCGTGGGGTCTTACAATGAGCAGTTCTTC; CDR3aa: CASSGRSVGSYNEQFF
j_gene: TRBJ1-6; d_gene: NA; v_gene: TRBV30; abundance: NA; CDR3nt: TGTGCCTGGAGGGGACAAACAAATTCACCCCTCCACTTT; CDR3aa: CAWRGQTNSPLHF
j_gene: TRBJ1-4; d_gene: NA; v_gene: TRBV28; abundance: NA; CDR3nt: TGTGCCAGCAGTTCCCTGTCGGGAGCGCAAGAAAAACTGTTTTTT; CDR3aa: CASSSLSGAQEKLFF
j_gene: TRBJ2-7; d_gene: NA; v_gene: TRBV28; abundance: NA; CDR3nt: TGTGCCAGCAGGAACGTGGAGATCCCCTCCTACGAGCAGTACTTC; CDR3aa: CASRNVEIPSYEQYF
j_gene: TRBJ1-5; d_gene: NA; v_gene: TRBV5-6; abundance: NA; CDR3nt: TGTGCCAGCAGCTGGGGAACACAGGGCGATCAGCCCCAGCATTTT; CDR3aa: CASSWGTQGDQPQHF
j_gene: TRBJ1-5; d_gene: NA; v_gene: TRBV21-1; abundance: NA; CDR3nt: TGTGCCAGCAGCAAAGGTCAAACAACAGTTACCGTTCAGCCCCAGCATTTT; CDR3aa: CASSKGQTTVTVQPQHF
j_gene: TRBJ1-5; d_gene: NA; v_gene: TRBV19; abundance: NA; CDR3nt: TGTGCCAGTACCCTAGGGAGGGCCAATCAGCCCCAGCATTTT; CDR3aa: CASTLGRANQPQHF
j_gene: TRBJ2-7; d_gene: TRBD1; v_gene: TRBV10-3; abundance: NA; CDR3nt: TGTGCCATCAGTGGACAGGGGAACTACGAGCAGTACTTC; CDR3aa: CAISGQGNYEQYF
j_gene: TRBJ2-3; d_gene: NA; v_gene: TRBV7-2; abundance: NA; CDR3nt: TGTGCCAGCAGCTTACCCGGGACAGATACGCAGTATTTT; CDR3aa: CASSLPGTDTQYF
j_gene: TRBJ1-1; d_gene: NA; v_gene: TRBV7-8; abundance: NA; CDR3nt: TGTGCCAGCAGCTTAGGTAGACAGACTGAAGCTTTCTTT; CDR3aa: CASSLGRQTEAFF